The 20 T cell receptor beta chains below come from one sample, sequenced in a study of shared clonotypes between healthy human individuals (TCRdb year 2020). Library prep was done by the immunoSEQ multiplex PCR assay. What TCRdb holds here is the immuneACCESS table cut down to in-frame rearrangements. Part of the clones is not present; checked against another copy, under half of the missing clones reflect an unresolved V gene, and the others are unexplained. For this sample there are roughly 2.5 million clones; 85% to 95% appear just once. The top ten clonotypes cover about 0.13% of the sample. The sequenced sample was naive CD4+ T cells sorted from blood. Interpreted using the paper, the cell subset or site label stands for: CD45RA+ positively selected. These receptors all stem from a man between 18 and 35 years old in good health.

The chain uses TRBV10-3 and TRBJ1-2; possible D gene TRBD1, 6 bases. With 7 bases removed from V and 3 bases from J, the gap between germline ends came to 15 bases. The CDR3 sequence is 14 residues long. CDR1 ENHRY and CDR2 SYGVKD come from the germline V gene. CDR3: CAITEGGGDYGYTF. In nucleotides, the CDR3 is TGTGCCATCACCGAAGGAGGGGGGGACTATGGCTACACCTTC.

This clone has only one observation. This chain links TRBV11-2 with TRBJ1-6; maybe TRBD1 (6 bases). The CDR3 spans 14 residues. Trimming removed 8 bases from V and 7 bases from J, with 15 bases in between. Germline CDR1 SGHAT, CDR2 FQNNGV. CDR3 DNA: TGTGCCAGCCGACAGGACATAAGGAATTCACCCCTCCACTTT. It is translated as CASRQDIRNSPLHF.

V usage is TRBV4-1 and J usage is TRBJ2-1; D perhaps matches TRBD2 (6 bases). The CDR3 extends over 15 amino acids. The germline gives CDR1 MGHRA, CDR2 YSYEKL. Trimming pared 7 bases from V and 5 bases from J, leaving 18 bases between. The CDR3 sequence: CASTKGTWGNNEQFF. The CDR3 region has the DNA TGCGCCAGCACCAAAGGGACTTGGGGCAACAATGAGCAGTTCTTC.

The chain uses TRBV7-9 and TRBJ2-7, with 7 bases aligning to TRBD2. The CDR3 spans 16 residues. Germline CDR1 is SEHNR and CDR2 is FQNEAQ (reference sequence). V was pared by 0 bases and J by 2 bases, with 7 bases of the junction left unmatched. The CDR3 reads CASSLASRGVTYEQYF. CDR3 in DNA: TGTGCCAGCAGCTTAGCGAGCCGGGGGGTTACCTACGAGCAGTACTTC.

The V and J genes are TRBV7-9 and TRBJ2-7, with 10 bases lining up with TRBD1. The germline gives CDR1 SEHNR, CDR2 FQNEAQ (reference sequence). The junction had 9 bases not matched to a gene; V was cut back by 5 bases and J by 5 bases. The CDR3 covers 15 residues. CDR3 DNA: TGTGCCAGCAGCGCCTCCGGGACAGGGGCTAACGAGCAGTACTTC. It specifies CASSASGTGANEQYF.

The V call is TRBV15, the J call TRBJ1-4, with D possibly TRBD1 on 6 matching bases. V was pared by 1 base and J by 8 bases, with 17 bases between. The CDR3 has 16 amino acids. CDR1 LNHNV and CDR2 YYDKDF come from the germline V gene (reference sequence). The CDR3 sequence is CATSRGGGTRGEKLFF. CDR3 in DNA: TGTGCCACCAGCAGAGGAGGCGGGACAAGGGGCGAAAAACTGTTTTTT. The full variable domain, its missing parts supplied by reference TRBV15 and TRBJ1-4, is DAMVIQNPRYQVTQFGKPVTLSCSQTLNHNVMYWYQQKSSQAPKLLFHYYDKDFNNEADTPDNFQSRRPNTSFCFLDIRSPGLGDTAMYLCATSRGGGTRGEKLFFGSGTQLSVL.

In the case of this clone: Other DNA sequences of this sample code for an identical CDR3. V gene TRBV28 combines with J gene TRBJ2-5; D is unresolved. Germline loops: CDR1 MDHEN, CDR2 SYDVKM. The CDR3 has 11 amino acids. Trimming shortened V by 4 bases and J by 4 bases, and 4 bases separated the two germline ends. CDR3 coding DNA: TGTGCCAGCAGTTCTTTAGAGACCCAGTACTTC. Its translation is CASSSLETQYF.

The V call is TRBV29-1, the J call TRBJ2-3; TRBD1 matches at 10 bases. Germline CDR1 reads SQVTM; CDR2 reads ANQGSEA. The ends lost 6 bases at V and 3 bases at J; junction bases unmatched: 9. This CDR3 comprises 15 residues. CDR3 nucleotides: TGCAGCGTCGCCGAGGGGACAGGGGAAACAGATACGCAGTATTTT. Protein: CSVAEGTGETDTQYF.

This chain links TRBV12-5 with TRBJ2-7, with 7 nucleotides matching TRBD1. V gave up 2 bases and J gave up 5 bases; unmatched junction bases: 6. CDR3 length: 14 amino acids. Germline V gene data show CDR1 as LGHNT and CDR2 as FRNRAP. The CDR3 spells CASGLPTGVDEQYF. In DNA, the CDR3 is TGTGCTAGTGGTTTGCCCACAGGGGTAGACGAGCAGTACTTC. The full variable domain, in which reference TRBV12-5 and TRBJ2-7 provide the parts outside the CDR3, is DARVTQTPRHKVTEMGQEVTMRCQPILGHNTVFWYRQTMMQGLELLAYFRNRAPLDDSGMPKDRFSAEMPDATLATLKIQPSEPRDSAVYFCASGLPTGVDEQYFGPGTRLTVT.

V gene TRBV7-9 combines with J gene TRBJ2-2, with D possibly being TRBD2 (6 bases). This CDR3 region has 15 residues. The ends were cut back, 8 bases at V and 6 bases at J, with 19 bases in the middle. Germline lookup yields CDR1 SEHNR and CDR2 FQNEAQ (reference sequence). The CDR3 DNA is TGTGCCAGCGGTTTCGCGGGATTAGGAGCCGGGGAGCTGTTTTTT. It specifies CASGFAGLGAGELFF.

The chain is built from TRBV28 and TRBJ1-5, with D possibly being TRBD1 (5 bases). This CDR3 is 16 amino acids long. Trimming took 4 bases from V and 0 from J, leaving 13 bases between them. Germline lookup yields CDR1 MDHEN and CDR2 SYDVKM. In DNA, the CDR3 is TGTGCCAGCAGTTCGGGGGGTATTAGTAGCAATCAGCCCCAGCATTTT. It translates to CASSSGGISSNQPQHF.

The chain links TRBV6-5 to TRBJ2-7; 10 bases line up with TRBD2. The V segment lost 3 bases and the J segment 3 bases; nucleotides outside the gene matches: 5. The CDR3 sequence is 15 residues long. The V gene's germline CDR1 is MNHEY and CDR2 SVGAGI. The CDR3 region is CASSYKVAGGYEQYF. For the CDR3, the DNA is TGTGCCAGCAGTTATAAGGTAGCGGGGGGCTACGAGCAGTACTTC.

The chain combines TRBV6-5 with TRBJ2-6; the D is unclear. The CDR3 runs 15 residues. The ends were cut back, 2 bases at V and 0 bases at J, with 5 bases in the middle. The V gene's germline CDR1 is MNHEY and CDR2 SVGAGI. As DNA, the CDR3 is TGTGCCAGCAGTTACAGGCGCTCTGGGGCCAACGTCCTGACTTTC. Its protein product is CASSYRRSGANVLTF.

DNA for the CDR3: TGCGCCAGCAGCTCCCCGGACCTCCCCTACGAGCAGTACTTC. Residues: CASSSPDLPYEQYF. The chain recombines TRBV5-1 with TRBJ2-7; D gene ambiguous. Trimming left V 3 bases short and J 2 bases short, with 12 bases between. Looked up from germline, CDR1 is SGHRS and CDR2 is YFSETQ. This CDR3 has 14 amino acids.

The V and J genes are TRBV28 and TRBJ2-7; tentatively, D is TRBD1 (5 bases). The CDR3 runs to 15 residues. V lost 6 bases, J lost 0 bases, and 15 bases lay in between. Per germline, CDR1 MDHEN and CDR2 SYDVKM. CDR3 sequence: CASSHLGASSYEQYF. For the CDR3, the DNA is TGTGCCAGCAGCCACCTTGGGGCTAGCTCCTACGAGCAGTACTTC.

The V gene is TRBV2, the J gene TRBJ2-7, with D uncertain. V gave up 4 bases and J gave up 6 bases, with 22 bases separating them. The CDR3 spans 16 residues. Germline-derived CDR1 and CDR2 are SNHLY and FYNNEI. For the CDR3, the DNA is TGTGCCAGCAGTGGATCCATACTGCTACCACAAGGCGAGCAGTACTTC. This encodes CASSGSILLPQGEQYF.

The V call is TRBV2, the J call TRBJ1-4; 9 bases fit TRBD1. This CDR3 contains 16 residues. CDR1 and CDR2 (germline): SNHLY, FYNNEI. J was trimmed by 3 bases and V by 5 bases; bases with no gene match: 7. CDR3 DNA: TGTGCCAGCAGTCGAACAGGGGGCGCAGCTAATGAAAAACTGTTTTTT. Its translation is CASSRTGGAANEKLFF.

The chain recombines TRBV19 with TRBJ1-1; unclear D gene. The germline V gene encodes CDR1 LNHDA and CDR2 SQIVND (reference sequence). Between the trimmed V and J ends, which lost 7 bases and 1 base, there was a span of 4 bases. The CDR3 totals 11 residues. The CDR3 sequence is CASNENTEAFF. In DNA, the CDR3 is TGTGCCAGTAATGAGAACACTGAAGCTTTCTTT.

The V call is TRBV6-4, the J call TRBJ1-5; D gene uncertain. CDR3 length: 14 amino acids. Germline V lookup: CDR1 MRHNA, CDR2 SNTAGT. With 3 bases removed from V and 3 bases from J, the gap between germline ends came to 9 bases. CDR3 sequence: CASSERVFNQPQHF. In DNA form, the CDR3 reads TGTGCCAGCAGTGAGAGGGTTTTCAATCAGCCCCAGCATTTT.

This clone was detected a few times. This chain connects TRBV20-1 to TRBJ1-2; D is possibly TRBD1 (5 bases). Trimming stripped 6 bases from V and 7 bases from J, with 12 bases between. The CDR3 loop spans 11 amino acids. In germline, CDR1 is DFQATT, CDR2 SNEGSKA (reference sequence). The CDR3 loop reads CSAPGGGGYTF. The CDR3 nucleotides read TGCAGTGCCCCTGGCGGGGGTGGCTACACCTTC.